This entry lists 17 T cell receptor beta chains sequenced from one sample in a study of T cells after yellow fever vaccination. Each CDR3 protein gets one entry after TCRdb re-called the 5' RACE reads with MiXCR. The data hold more than 350,000 distinct CDR3 sequences, with roughly 12% observed a single time. Sequencing was performed on PBMCs, taken on the day of the first yellow fever vaccination. The receptors stem from a young man who received the YFV17D yellow fever vaccine.

This clonotype was picked up many times. V and J are TRBV3-1 and TRBJ2-5; 13 bases agree with TRBD2. CDR3 length: 18 residues. V shed 0 bases, J shed 6 bases, and the junction held 10 bases outside the gene matches. Germline assignment: CDR1 LGHDT and CDR2 YNNKEL (reference sequence). CDR3 DNA sequence: TGTGCCAGCAGCCAAGAGGGACTAGCGGGGTCCCGACGGAAGACCCAGTACTTC. Protein: CASSQEGLAGSRRKTQYF.

This clonotype was picked up a small number of times. The chain links TRBV5-1 to TRBJ1-1; no definite D call. V was pared by 5 bases and J by 3 bases, with 14 bases between. Germline V CDR1 and CDR2: SGHRS, YFSETQ. The CDR3 sequence is 14 residues long. CDR3 in amino acids: CASSWQVTDTEAFF. CDR3 DNA sequence: TGCGCCAGCAGTTGGCAGGTCACGGACACTGAAGCTTTCTTT.

This clonotype came up a few times. The chain combines TRBV6-2 or TRBV6-3 with TRBJ2-7; D is unclear. This CDR3 has 15 amino acids. Deletions cut 2 bases from V and 3 bases from J, with 14 bases between. CDR1 and CDR2 (germline): MNHEY, SVGEGT. CDR3 bases: TGTGCCAGCAGTTACGATTTTTCCAGAAACTACGAGCAGTACTTC. As protein: CASSYDFSRNYEQYF.

This clonotype was detected many times. J is TRBJ2-3 and V is TRBV9; 12 bases line up with TRBD2. The V segment lost 0 bases and the J segment 3 bases; nucleotides outside the gene matches: 5. The germline CDR1 and CDR2 sequences are SGDLS and YYNGEE. CDR3 length equals 17 residues. As DNA, the CDR3 is TGTGCCAGCAGCGTAGGACTAGCGGGGGCCTCGACAGATACGCAGTATTTT. As protein: CASSVGLAGASTDTQYF.

This clonotype has a count of ten or more. J is TRBJ2-3 and V is TRBV24-1; TRBD2 is a possible D gene (5 bases). Germline V gene sequence: CDR1 KGHDR, CDR2 SFDVKD. V lost 6 bases and J lost 3, with 15 bases in between. This CDR3 contains 15 residues. CDR3 in amino acids: CATSTAKGGTDTQYF. The CDR3 DNA reads as TGTGCCACCAGTACCGCAAAGGGCGGGACAGATACGCAGTATTTT.

This clonotype was picked up a small number of times. This rearrangement joins TRBV20-1 to TRBJ1-2; D call uncertain. There are 15 residues in the CDR3. The germline gives CDR1 DFQATT, CDR2 SNEGSKA (reference sequence). Trimming removed 4 bases from V and 7 bases from J, with 22 bases in between. The CDR3 here is CSAILAGTPYPGYTF. CDR3 DNA: TGCAGTGCTATCCTCGCAGGAACCCCTTATCCTGGCTACACCTTC.

This clonotype turned up a few times. The chain combines TRBV5-1 with TRBJ2-2; tentatively, D is TRBD1 (5 bases). CDR1 and CDR2 from the germline V gene are SGHRS and YFSETQ. This CDR3 spans 13 amino acids. Trimming shortened V by 6 bases and J by 0 bases, and 6 bases separated the two germline ends. This CDR3 reads CASTGPNTGELFF. Written as DNA, the CDR3 is TGCGCCAGCACAGGGCCGAACACCGGGGAGCTGTTTTTT.

The chain links TRBV20-1 to TRBJ1-2; 12 bases match TRBD1. In germline, CDR1 is DFQATT, CDR2 SNEGSKA (reference sequence). The CDR3 contains 13 residues. J was trimmed by 7 bases and V by 5 bases; bases with no gene match: 5. The CDR3 protein is CSAGDRGRGGYTF. For the CDR3, the DNA is TGCAGTGCTGGGGACAGGGGGCGAGGTGGCTACACCTTC.

This sequence joins TRBV12-3 or TRBV12-4 and TRBJ1-5; D is uncertain. The CDR3 loop spans 18 amino acids. In nucleotides, the CDR3 is TGTACCTTCAGTAAAACTCTAGAATGGACGAGTAGCAATCAGCCCCAGCATTTT. Translating it yields CTFSKTLEWTSSNQPQHF.

This clonotype showed up many times. The chain combines TRBV6-5 with TRBJ2-1; TRBD1 agrees at 9 bases. J lost 1 base, V lost 0 bases, and 4 bases had no gene match. CDR3 length equals 17 residues. Germline V gene sequence: CDR1 MNHEY, CDR2 SVGAGI. The CDR3 spells CASSYSGQGLSYNEQFF. The CDR3 DNA reads as TGTGCCAGCAGTTACTCGGGACAGGGCCTTTCCTACAATGAGCAGTTCTTC.

This clonotype was recorded at least ten times. The chain links TRBV5-1 to TRBJ2-3, with 8 positions matching TRBD2. The CDR3 consists of 14 residues. Germline CDR1 and CDR2: SGHRS and YFSETQ. V was clipped by 6 bases and J by 1 base; unmatched bases: 4. This CDR3 reads CASTSGGRTDTQYF. Written as DNA, the CDR3 is TGCGCCAGCACCAGCGGGGGCCGCACAGATACGCAGTATTTT.

This clonotype has ten or more counts. V gene TRBV12-3 or TRBV12-4 combines with J gene TRBJ2-2; perhaps TRBD1 as D (6 bases). V was trimmed by 3 bases and J by 0 bases, leaving 8 bases between them. The CDR3 totals 15 residues. Written as DNA, the CDR3 is TGTGCCAGCAGTTTGGACAGCTCGAACACCGGGGAGCTGTTTTTT. This gives the protein CASSLDSSNTGELFF.

The V and J genes are TRBV10-3 and TRBJ2-7; TRBD1 is a possible D gene (6 bases). Germline CDR1 reads ENHRY; CDR2 reads SYGVKD. V was trimmed by 3 bases and J by 4 bases, leaving 10 bases between them. This CDR3 has 13 residues. The CDR3 region is CAISDGQLYEQYV. The DNA of the CDR3 is TGTGCCATCAGTGACGGACAGCTTTACGAGCAGTACGTC.

This clonotype was observed a few times. The chain is built from TRBV9 and TRBJ2-3, with 7 nucleotides matching TRBD1. J was trimmed by 2 bases and V by 4 bases; bases with no gene match: 7. The CDR3 runs 15 residues. Germline CDR1 reads SGDLS; CDR2 reads YYNGEE. CDR3 bases: TGTGCCAGCAGCCCAACCGGGACAGACACAGATACGCAGTATTTT. The encoded protein is CASSPTGTDTDTQYF.

This clonotype turned up a few times. The rearrangement links TRBV7-2 to TRBJ1-2; D uncertain. The germline V gene encodes CDR1 SGHTA and CDR2 FQGNSA. V shed 3 bases and J shed 2 bases, with 7 bases lying between them. This CDR3 contains 13 residues. The chain's CDR3 is CASSLWNNYGYTF. CDR3 in DNA: TGTGCCAGCAGCTTGTGGAACAACTATGGCTACACCTTC.

The J gene is TRBJ2-4, the V gene TRBV7-2; possible D gene TRBD1, 6 bases. CDR1 SGHTA and CDR2 FQGNSA come from the germline V gene. The CDR3 contains 16 residues. The germline V and J ends were trimmed by 0 bases and 0 bases, with 9 bases remaining between them. CDR3 in DNA: TGTGCCAGCAGCTTAGCGGGGGCCGTAGCCAAAAACATTCAGTACTTC. This sequence encodes CASSLAGAVAKNIQYF.

This clonotype was counted only a few times. The chain uses TRBV6-5 and TRBJ1-1, with a possible D match to TRBD1 (6 bases). The CDR3 is made up of 16 amino acids. Germline-derived CDR1 and CDR2 are MNHEY and SVGAGI. V lost 4 bases, J lost 3 bases, and 18 bases lay in between. CDR3 in amino acids: CASSLPDGGAHTEAFF. The CDR3, as DNA: TGTGCCAGCAGTTTGCCGGACGGGGGGGCCCACACTGAAGCTTTCTTT.